This T cell receptor (beta chain) derives from a study of cytomegalovirus exposure and HLA in healthy donors (dated by TCRdb to between 2016 and 2019). The study in broad terms: According to an earlier analysis of a few hundred of the donors, 150 million to 200 million T cells yielded roughly 100 million unique TCR beta sequences and 276 Gb of sequence data. Several DR-DQ haplotypes were handled as single units for association and clustering, since linkage in the cohort was strong. To study patterns of TCR occurrence, a later analysis re-analyzed previously published TCR beta repertoires from around 670 donors and added high-resolution HLA genotyping. Among 398 genotyped donors of the cohort, an average of around 250,000 unique TCR beta nucleotide sequences was sequenced per donor, of which approximately 19% were non-productive. The study aimed to test whether signatures of past pathogen exposure could be identified by cataloging public T cell receptors. The number of donors typed differed by locus, with about 620-630 for A, B, C, DRB1 and DQB1, around 560 for DQA1, approximately 580 for DPA1, and under 490 for DPB1. A later genetic analysis took genome-wide SNP genotypes for about 65% of the 666 donors and used that subset as a discovery cohort. In addition to the first cohort of several hundred subjects, a separate validation cohort of some 120 different subjects was used. To decide whether each TCR beta V gene segment behaved as functional or pseudogenic, an earlier analysis of some 600 of the donors relied on high-throughput TCR beta sequencing. The T cell repertoires of around 670 subjects were profiled by immunosequencing and related to cytomegalovirus serostatus. To predict cytomegalovirus infection status, the study brought together high-throughput TCR immunosequencing, statistical association of individual TCRs with disease status, and machine learning. Approximately 300 gigabases of sequencing data and 80 million or so unique TCR sequences were included in an early release covering about 700 HLA-typed donors. Donor age, sex, ethnicity and CMV serostatus were compiled together with the repertoire data. Of the roughly 400 genotyped donors, 75% to 85% were placed in the genetic ancestry cluster associated with self-reported Caucasian donors. All discovery cohort repertoires had been generated on a single sequencing platform. In the later analysis, no new phenotypic data were used to find candidate immune exposures; instead, reliance was placed on TCR beta sequences and their occurrence across donors. HLA typing included class I and class II loci at four-digit resolution. Summary of the overall study and its limitations: V-gene and J-gene trimming of TCR beta chains was associated with a missense DCLRE1C variant in a later genetic analysis, and the association was replicated in an independent cohort. A later analysis found that most CMV-associated TCR beta chains appeared HLA-restricted, with HLA associations seemingly driven largely by CMV exposure. When HLA alleles, especially DR and DQ, strongly co-occurred, TCR associations were difficult to assign to individual alleles. The authors suggested that the approach could potentially be extended to other disease states and immunological phenotypes. Compared with the roughly 700-donor mean, donors in an Asian-associated ancestry cluster had fewer N-insertions in productive TCRs, according to a later genetic analysis. Roughly uniform sequencing depth across donors was assumed in presence/absence analyses, although this assumption may not hold. According to a later analysis, TCR association rates differed among HLA loci, with DRB1 alleles showing the most associated TCRs and HLA-C alleles showing the fewest. Broadly in line with IMGT annotations, most TCR beta V segments showed up in productive rearrangements about 87% or about 30% of the time in an earlier analysis of some 590 of the donors. A later analysis reported that several top co-occurrence clusters appeared linked to parvovirus B19, influenza, CMV and Epstein-Barr virus. In a later analysis, HLA-associated TCR beta chains were found to be more clonally expanded and to have lower generation probabilities than equally common non-associated chains. At a false discovery rate of 0.05, a later analysis linked about 16,000 TCR beta sequences to specific HLA alleles. Some IMGT-functional V segments, including TRBV6-2 and TRBV6-3, could not be distinguished by the 87-base-pair reads and were therefore excluded. Because counts were too low, about 18 rarely observed V segments, including chromosome 9 orphons, were excluded from the earlier analysis of 587 of the donors. Correlated functional status among segregating V segments might reflect linkage disequilibrium, but an unknown experimental factor could not be ruled out. The sequencing pipeline was judged likely to have produced a cluster of highly shared sequence variants as a technical artifact. Because some donors lacked HLA typing at each locus, the association tests relied only on the typed subset. A further reported finding was that TCR beta sequences accurately predicted the HLA-A and HLA-B alleles for most subjects in the first cohort. CMV serostatus was the only immune exposure information available for the cohort. The cohort was sequenced for TCR beta chains only, and without alpha or paired-chain data the features that could be detected were limited. In both the original and validation cohorts, the classifier was reported to diagnose cytomegalovirus status with high specificity and sensitivity. While some public TCRs were present in many individuals, most TCR sequences turned up only very rarely across donors. In the study, approximately 150 TCR beta chains were listed as associated with cytomegalovirus. Three of the identified cytomegalovirus-associated TCR beta chains were confirmed in vitro to be specific for cytomegalovirus antigens.

Remarks on this clone: Its antigen has not been determined. The sample holds no much larger clone one base away, and base qualities are not on file.

The cohort was made up of 500 to 850 healthy bone marrow donors. At the time of sampling, all cohort members were nominally healthy, though unrecorded immune exposures were likely present. The donor was CMV seronegative and was included in the group of around 320 seronegative cohort members. A peripheral blood sample was collected from each donor, and TCR beta sequencing was performed on peripheral blood mononuclear cells. The Qiagen DNeasy Blood Extraction Kit was used to extract genomic DNA from the blood cell samples. The library was built by means of the immunoSEQ multiplex PCR assay. For the multiplex PCR, a mixture combining 60 forward primers for TCR Vbeta segments and 13 reverse primers for TCR Jbeta segments was used. The CDR3 region of rearranged TCR beta genes was amplified from genomic DNA by a multiplex PCR assay. The amplified TCR beta libraries were sequenced on the Illumina HiSeq System as 87-base-pair reads. Turning to the authors' computational methods: A later analysis tallied around 82 million unique TCR beta chains across the 700 or so repertoires, and approximately 11 million of those chains were shared by two or more donors. A nearest-neighbor algorithm error-corrected the raw reads and collapsed the reads into unique sequences, merging closely related sequences to remove PCR and sequencing errors. V, D and J gene segments were assigned by aligning CDR3 sequences to IMGT reference sequences. Each retained sequence needed at least a six-nucleotide match to both a V gene segment and a J gene segment. Rearrangements were classified as productive when the CDR3 lacked stop codons and remained in frame with V and J, and all other rearrangements were classified as non-productive. Following IMGT convention, CDR3 was defined as the stretch from the second conserved V-encoded cysteine to the conserved J-encoded phenylalanine. The earlier analysis of approximately 500 of the donors excluded sequences that lacked an unambiguous match to a single V gene segment. In an earlier analysis of 587 of the donors, a V segment was called functional when productive rearrangements were above 56.7%, and segregating when the standard deviation between donors exceeded 5%. A statistical classification framework was built for diagnosing cytomegalovirus status from the catalog of TCR beta chain sequences. V and J gene assignment, in a later analysis, came from comparing TCR nucleotide sequences with IMGT/GENE-DB human TR gene sequences. A later analysis assigned CDR3 sequences and most-parsimonious VDJ recombination scenarios with the TCRdist pipeline. In a later analysis, every TCR beta chain was defined by the combination of its CDR3 amino acid sequence and its V-gene family, and reads without a unique V-gene family were dropped. As a way to deal with suspected cross-contamination and a sequencing artifact, a later analysis dropped more than 500 nucleotide sequences that were highly shared and had low generation probability. In a later analysis, a clonal expansion index for each public chain was calculated from normalized within-repertoire ranks of inferred template counts. Generation probabilities in a later analysis came from a VDJ recombination model fitted to out-of-frame rearrangements, and those results were checked against IGoR. In a later analysis, TCR-TCR, TCR-HLA and TCR-CMV co-occurrence was scored with hypergeometric tests, and a repertoire-size bias correction was applied to TCR pairs. In a later analysis, false discovery rates were estimated by permuting HLA or CMV assignments 20 times. In a later analysis, co-occurring TCRs were grouped using DBSCAN, with TCRdist sequence similarity added in when clustering inside HLA-allele-positive subsets. For co-occurrence clustering, repertoires with fewer than 30,000 or more than 120,000 public chains were excluded, along with 4 to 6 repertoires with anomalous nucleotide sharing. TCRdb holds this immuneACCESS table with in-frame rearrangements only. Some clones are missing; in checked studies, unresolved V genes explain under half, and the rest has no known cause. Clone size and V and J calls were adopted from that table, with D and trimming inferred from the DNA. The sample includes fewer than 250,000 clones, with roughly four fifths observed a single time. The top ten constitute approximately 1.8% of the sample.

V lost 5 bases and J lost 1 base, and the count of bases not matched to a germline gene is 6. The CDR3 starts with the cysteine, ends with the phenylalanine, and has 16 residues. Here the CDR3 DNA is all that survives: 48 bases in frame from base 1. Based on the germline V gene, the CDR1 and CDR2 sequences are MDHEN and SYDVKM. Recombination connected TRBV28 to TRBJ1-5; 9 bases in the middle match TRBD1. The receptor comes from a man younger than 30 in good health and CMV-seronegative. Sample: PBMCs. The DNA is TGTGCCAGCAGTCCACATACAGGGGGCAGCAATCAGCCCCAGCATTTT. This yields the protein CASSPHTGGSNQPQHF.